These 27 T cell receptor beta chains came from one sample sequenced in a study of control samples from healthy donors and cancer patients. The protocol was immunoSEQ multiplex PCR, while the TCRdb copy is restricted to in-frame clones and leaves out a portion. Among roughly 450,000 clones, 90% were seen once, and the ten largest hold 5% to 8%. The sequencing sample was made of PBMCs. Receptors were obtained from a man between 35 and 55 years old with head and neck cancer.

This rearrangement joins TRBV10-2 to TRBJ1-2; D unresolved. Trimming cost V 4 bases and J 2 bases, with 8 bases left between them. The V gene's germline CDR1 is WSHSY and CDR2 SAAADI. The CDR3 contains 13 residues. CDR3 region: CASSGGGNYGYTF. CDR3 sequence (DNA): TGCGCCAGCAGTGGAGGCGGAAACTATGGCTACACCTTC.

The V gene is TRBV11-3, the J gene TRBJ1-1; D may be TRBD1 (6 bases). CDR3 length equals 14 residues. Trimming removed 5 bases at V and 1 base at J, with 11 bases between. In germline, CDR1 is SGHNT, CDR2 YENEEA. The DNA for the CDR3 is TGTGCCAGCAGCCAATCACAGGGGAACACTGAAGCTTTCTTT. Its translation is CASSQSQGNTEAFF.

The chain uses TRBV5-1 and TRBJ1-1; TRBD1 aligns across 9 bases. Germline V lookup: CDR1 SGHRS, CDR2 YFSETQ. Trimming took 4 bases from V and 5 from J; bases not matched to a gene: 6. The CDR3 covers 14 residues. The CDR3 here is CASSPGTGKTEAFF. As DNA, the CDR3 is TGCGCCAGCAGCCCCGGGACAGGGAAGACTGAAGCTTTCTTT.

The chain joins TRBV9 to TRBJ1-1; D ambiguous. This CDR3 contains 13 residues. V was pared by 3 bases and J by 0 bases, with 6 bases between. The germline V gene encodes CDR1 SGDLS and CDR2 YYNGEE. CDR3 in amino acids: CASSAVMNTEAFF. CDR3 bases: TGTGCCAGCAGCGCGGTTATGAACACTGAAGCTTTCTTT.

The J gene is TRBJ2-7, the V gene TRBV5-4; 9 nucleotides line up with TRBD2. Germline lookup yields CDR1 SGHNT and CDR2 YYREEE (reference sequence). V was clipped by 3 bases and J by 5 bases; unmatched bases: 9. The CDR3 loop spans 15 amino acids. The CDR3 sequence: CASSSPVGLADEQYF. The DNA for the CDR3 is TGTGCCAGCAGCTCGCCCGTGGGACTAGCAGACGAGCAGTACTTC.

The V and J genes are TRBV10-1 and TRBJ2-2, with D perhaps matching TRBD1 (6 bases). This CDR3 is built from 14 residues. V shed 6 bases and J shed 5 bases, with 13 bases lying between them. CDR1 and CDR2 (germline): WNHNN, SYGVQD (reference sequence). CDR3 amino acids: CASRQGLGTGELFF. As DNA, the CDR3 is TGCGCCAGCAGACAGGGTCTTGGTACCGGGGAGCTGTTTTTT.

The chain combines TRBV6-2 or TRBV6-3 with TRBJ2-3; 13 nucleotides agree with TRBD2. Losses at the gene ends were 4 bases for V and 3 bases for J; bases not matched to a gene: 4. Germline lookup yields CDR1 MNHEY and CDR2 SVGEGT. The CDR3 has 16 amino acids. The CDR3 coding sequence is TGTGCCAGCAGTTTAACTAGCGGGGGGGGTACAGATACGCAGTATTTT. This codes for CASSLTSGGGTDTQYF.

About this clone: The same CDR3 also results from other DNA sequences found in this sample. The chain couples TRBV19 to TRBJ1-1; D is uncertain. Germline CDR1 is LNHDA and CDR2 is SQIVND (reference sequence). V lost 3 bases and J 0 bases, leaving 11 bases between the germline ends. The CDR3 is made up of 15 amino acids. The CDR3 sequence: CASSIWGALNTEAFF. As DNA, the CDR3 is TGTGCCAGTAGTATCTGGGGTGCGTTGAACACTGAAGCTTTCTTT.

The V gene is TRBV27, the J gene TRBJ1-5; D perhaps matches TRBD1 (6 bases). CDR1 MNHEY and CDR2 SMNVEV come from the germline V gene (reference sequence). With 8 bases removed from V and 6 bases from J, the gap between germline ends came to 17 bases. The CDR3 contains 14 residues. CDR3 in amino acids: CASGRTGIGQPQHF. CDR3 nucleotides: TGTGCCAGCGGAAGAACAGGGATCGGTCAGCCCCAGCATTTT.

V usage is TRBV5-6 and J usage is TRBJ2-5, with TRBD2 identical over 13 bases. The V segment lost 5 bases and the J segment 5 bases; nucleotides outside the gene matches: 12. Germline V lookup: CDR1 SGHDT, CDR2 YYEEEE. The CDR3 runs to 17 residues. The CDR3 here is CASRSGTSGTVKETQYF. The DNA of the CDR3 is TGTGCCAGCAGGTCCGGGACTAGCGGGACTGTGAAGGAGACCCAGTACTTC.

The chain has TRBV4-3 and TRBJ1-1; 7 nucleotides agree with TRBD1. CDR1 and CDR2 (germline): LGHNA, YSLEER. V was pared by 1 base and J by 2 bases, with 7 bases of the junction left unmatched. The length of the CDR3 is 16 residues. CDR3 sequence: CASSQVRWTGNTEAFF. For the CDR3, the DNA is TGCGCCAGCAGCCAAGTCCGATGGACAGGAAACACTGAAGCTTTCTTT.

The J gene is TRBJ1-2, the V gene TRBV28; no reliable D call. V was pared by 6 bases and J by 0 bases, with 8 bases between. This CDR3 comprises 13 residues. Germline V gene lookup returns CDR1 MDHEN and CDR2 SYDVKM. The CDR3 loop is CASSPRANYGYTF. The CDR3, as DNA: TGTGCCAGCAGCCCCAGAGCTAACTATGGCTACACCTTC.

The chain joins TRBV6-4 to TRBJ2-3; TRBD2 aligns across 7 bases. With V trimmed by 4 bases and J by 1 base, 2 bases remained unmatched. From germline, CDR1 is MRHNA and CDR2 SNTAGT. This CDR3 is 14 amino acids long. Here the CDR3 reads CASSGAGRTDTQYF. CDR3 nucleotide sequence: TGTGCCAGCAGTGGAGCGGGACGCACAGATACGCAGTATTTT.

The chain employs TRBV19 and TRBJ1-6; D uncertain. CDR1 and CDR2 (germline): LNHDA, SQIVND (reference sequence). CDR3 length equals 15 residues. V lost 5 bases and J lost 7, with 15 bases in between. The CDR3: CASSFGVDRNSPLHF. CDR3 in DNA: TGTGCCAGTAGTTTCGGGGTAGATCGAAATTCACCCCTCCACTTT.

This clone was recorded only once. The V call is TRBV19, the J call TRBJ1-1, with a weak D call TRBD1 (6 bases). The germline V gene encodes CDR1 LNHDA and CDR2 SQIVND (reference sequence). Trimming took off 10 bases at V and 1 base at J, with 13 bases between the two ends. The CDR3 length is 13 residues. The CDR3 protein is CATGLTGNTEAFF. In DNA form, the CDR3 reads TGTGCCACCGGATTGACAGGGAACACTGAAGCTTTCTTT.

This sequence joins TRBV2 and TRBJ2-3; tentatively, D is TRBD2 (6 bases). This CDR3 is built from 13 residues. CDR1 SNHLY and CDR2 FYNNEI come from the germline V gene. V was cut by 7 bases and J by 1 base, with 9 bases left in between. CDR3: CASIGGGTDTQYF. The CDR3 DNA is TGTGCCAGCATCGGAGGGGGCACAGATACGCAGTATTTT.

This clone was recorded once. The chain combines TRBV19 with TRBJ1-2, with a possible D match to TRBD1 (5 bases). The CDR3 spans 14 residues. The V gene's germline CDR1 is LNHDA and CDR2 SQIVND (reference sequence). Trimming stripped 5 bases from V and 6 bases from J, with 16 bases between. The CDR3 bases are TGTGCCAGTAGTGACCCGGGACTCTCTCATGGCTACACCTTC. This codes for CASSDPGLSHGYTF.

J is TRBJ1-6 and V is TRBV30; D is unclear. This CDR3 region has 13 residues. The germline V gene encodes CDR1 GTSNPN and CDR2 SVGIG (reference sequence). With 3 bases removed from V and 7 bases from J, the gap between germline ends came to 10 bases. The CDR3 spells CAWRPTENSPLHF. The CDR3 bases are TGTGCCTGGAGACCCACGGAGAATTCACCCCTCCACTTT.

The chain links TRBV30 to TRBJ1-2, with D possibly TRBD1 on 5 matching bases. CDR1 is GTSNPN, CDR2 SVGIG, per germline (reference sequence). The germline V and J ends were trimmed by 5 bases and 1 base, with 11 bases remaining between them. CDR3 length: 13 amino acids. DNA for the CDR3: TGTGCCTGGCACCGGGACTATAACTATGGCTACACCTTC. Translated, it gives CAWHRDYNYGYTF.

This chain links TRBV5-6 with TRBJ1-1; a weak D match, TRBD1 (5 bases). Germline CDR1 and CDR2: SGHDT and YYEEEE. The CDR3 is made up of 15 amino acids. V was shortened by 0 bases and J by 4 bases, with 13 bases between the two germline ends. CDR3: CASSLERGTGTEAFF. CDR3 bases: TGTGCCAGCAGCTTGGAAAGGGGCACGGGCACTGAAGCTTTCTTT.

DNA for the CDR3: TGTGCCAGCAGCCCGGCCGGGACTAGCGGCAGATACGAGCAGTACTTC. It yields the protein CASSPAGTSGRYEQYF. The chain recombines TRBV5-4 with TRBJ2-7, with TRBD2 identical over 11 bases. Germline V gives CDR1 SGHNT, CDR2 YYREEE (reference sequence). With 4 bases clipped from V and 4 bases from J, the junction kept 10 bases outside the gene matches. This CDR3 has 16 amino acids.

V gene TRBV19 combines with J gene TRBJ1-4; 7 bases are shared with TRBD1. After removal of 5 bases from V and 3 bases from J, the junction contained 15 bases not matched to a gene. Germline CDR1 is LNHDA and CDR2 is SQIVND (reference sequence). The CDR3 is 18 residues long. The CDR3 DNA follows: TGTGCCAGTAGTCCGTCGCTCTCAGGGGGTTCGGCTAATGAAAAACTGTTTTTT. Its protein product is CASSPSLSGGSANEKLFF.

The genes are TRBV4-1 and TRBJ2-1; 11 nucleotides line up with TRBD1. In germline, CDR1 is MGHRA, CDR2 YSYEKL. Trimming at V came to 4 bases and at J to 1 base, leaving 6 bases not matched to a gene. The CDR3 runs to 17 residues. The CDR3 DNA reads as TGCGCCAGCAGCCTAGAGGGGGACAGGGGGTCCTACAATGAGCAGTTCTTC. Amino acids: CASSLEGDRGSYNEQFF.

This clone is a singleton in its sample. This chain connects TRBV27 to TRBJ2-1; TRBD1 aligns across 7 bases. This CDR3 contains 16 residues. Germline CDR1 reads MNHEY; CDR2 reads SMNVEV (reference sequence). Germline trimming cut 5 bases from V and 4 bases from J; bases unmatched to any gene: 11. The chain's CDR3 is CASSVFGTEIYNEQFF. CDR3 nucleotides: TGTGCCAGCAGTGTCTTCGGGACAGAGATTTACAATGAGCAGTTCTTC.

The chain combines TRBV29-1 with TRBJ1-2; 10 bases agree with TRBD1. From germline, CDR1 is SQVTM and CDR2 ANQGSEA. The CDR3 covers 14 residues. Trimming cost V 6 bases and J 5 bases; bases outside gene matches: 9. CDR3 nucleotide sequence: TGCAGCGTCGTTGGAGACAGGGGGCTTTATGGCTACACCTTC. Its translation: CSVVGDRGLYGYTF.

This chain links TRBV14 with TRBJ2-7, with 9 nucleotides matching TRBD1. V lost 5 bases to trimming and J lost 6 bases; unmatched junction nucleotides: 8. The CDR3 totals 14 residues. Germline CDR1 reads SGHDN; CDR2 reads FVKESK. In DNA form, the CDR3 reads TGTGCCAGCAGCACTCACAGGGGGCTTAGCGAGCAGTACTTC. Protein sequence: CASSTHRGLSEQYF.

V gene TRBV6-2 or TRBV6-3 combines with J gene TRBJ1-2; 11 nucleotides agree with TRBD1. This CDR3 spans 17 amino acids. Trimming took 8 bases from V and 6 from J; bases not matched to a gene: 17. Germline CDR1 is MNHEY and CDR2 is SVGEGT. Here the CDR3 reads CASCRTGTGGCGDGYTF. Written as DNA, the CDR3 is TGTGCCAGCTGCCGGACCGGGACAGGGGGTTGTGGAGATGGCTACACCTTC.